One sample yielded the 5 T cell receptor beta chains listed below, sequenced in a study of blood T cell repertoires in COVID-19. Assay: immunoSEQ multiplex PCR; the TCRdb copy retains only in-frame clones and omits some. The repertoire holds roughly 400,000 clones, with about 88% as singletons. Sequenced sample: PBMCs or T cells enriched from blood (not recorded which). The receptors were gathered from a woman between 18 and 30 years old who had been exposed to COVID-19.

This chain connects TRBV2 to TRBJ1-2; TRBD1 aligns across 7 bases. The CDR3 has 15 amino acids. V lost 8 bases and J lost 1; bases outside the gene matches: 10. CDR1 and CDR2 from the germline V gene are SNHLY and FYNNEI. CDR3 region: CASVSPTGVNYGYTF. Here the CDR3 DNA reads TGTGCCAGCGTCTCCCCCACAGGGGTTAACTATGGCTACACCTTC.

The J gene is TRBJ2-7, the V gene TRBV20-1; 8 bases agree with TRBD2. There are 14 residues in the CDR3. The junction had 9 bases not matched to a gene; V was cut back by 3 bases and J by 5 bases. From germline, CDR1 is DFQATT and CDR2 SNEGSKA (reference sequence). As DNA, the CDR3 is TGCAGTGCTAGTTTAGCGGGGTTGGTCGACGAGCAGTACTTC. This gives the protein CSASLAGLVDEQYF.

V usage is TRBV10-3 and J usage is TRBJ2-1; TRBD2 agrees at 11 bases. Germline V CDR1 and CDR2: ENHRY, SYGVKD. Trimming cost V 6 bases and J 3 bases; bases outside gene matches: 4. The CDR3 totals 15 residues. The CDR3 DNA is TGTGCCATCAGCGGGGGGACTAGCGGCTACAATGAGCAGTTCTTC. Protein product: CAISGGTSGYNEQFF.

The chain links TRBV5-6 to TRBJ1-4; 9 bases fit TRBD1. V was pared by 2 bases and J by 7 bases, with 6 bases of the junction left unmatched. Germline V gene lookup returns CDR1 SGHDT and CDR2 YYEEEE. The CDR3 consists of 15 residues. This CDR3 reads CASSLRDRVTEKLFF. In nucleotides, the CDR3 is TGTGCCAGCAGCTTAAGGGACAGGGTGACTGAAAAACTGTTTTTT.

CDR3 sequence reads: CASSLYGGTVVNYGYTF. For the CDR3, the DNA is TGTGCCAGCAGTTTATACGGGGGAACCGTTGTTAACTATGGCTACACCTTC. The chain couples TRBV28 to TRBJ1-2, with D tentatively TRBD1 (5 bases). The V gene's germline CDR1 is MDHEN and CDR2 SYDVKM. The CDR3 length is 17 residues. Between the trimmed V and J ends, which lost 1 base and 1 base, there was a span of 16 bases.